These 18 T cell receptor beta chains came from one sample sequenced in a study of ipilimumab plus nivolumab after autologous stem cell transplantation. The repertoire was sequenced with immunoSEQ multiplex PCR; TCRdb's copy has only in-frame clones and lacks some. The sample shows 77,000 or so clones, around 80% of them seen only once. The sequences come from PBMCs, collected in a trial of ipilimumab plus nivolumab as post-transplant consolidation. The receptors originated from a male donor with diffuse large B-cell lymphoma.

The V and J genes are TRBV19 and TRBJ1-1, with D tentatively TRBD1 (5 bases). Germline-derived CDR1 and CDR2 are LNHDA and SQIVND (reference sequence). The CDR3 sequence is 13 residues long. V was trimmed by 3 bases and J by 8 bases, leaving 13 bases between them. The CDR3 region is CASSMSGAGEAFF. Written as DNA, the CDR3 is TGTGCCAGTAGTATGTCTGGGGCAGGGGAAGCTTTCTTT. Based on the CDR3 plus reference TRBV19 and TRBJ1-1, the full variable domain is DGGITQSPKYLFRKEGQNVTLSCEQNLNHDAMYWYRQDPGQGLRLIYYSQIVNDFQKGDIAEGYSVSREKKESFPLTVTSAQKNPTAFYLCASSMSGAGEAFFGQGTRLTVV.

The rearrangement joins TRBV9 to TRBJ2-2, with TRBD2 matching 9 bases. Trimming at V came to 1 base and at J to 3 bases, leaving 4 bases not matched to a gene. CDR1 is SGDLS, CDR2 YYNGEE, per germline. The CDR3 extends over 16 amino acids. The CDR3, as DNA: TGTGCCAGCAGCGTAAGACTAGCGGCCCACACCGGGGAGCTGTTTTTT. Translation gives CASSVRLAAHTGELFF.

This chain uses TRBV14 with TRBJ2-7; D might be TRBD1 or TRBD2, each matching 6 bases. CDR1 and CDR2 from the germline V gene are SGHDN and FVKESK. The CDR3 covers 14 residues. Trimming took 4 bases from V and 4 from J, leaving 14 bases between them. The DNA for the CDR3 is TGTGCCAGCAGCCTCTGGGGGGCCAATTACGAGCAGTACTTC. This gives the protein CASSLWGANYEQYF. Together with reference TRBV14 and TRBJ2-7, the CDR3 gives the full variable domain: EAGVTQFPSHSVIEKGQTVTLRCDPISGHDNLYWYRRVMGKEIKFLLHFVKESKQDESGMPNNRFLAERTGGTYSTLKVQPAELEDSGVYFCASSLWGANYEQYFGPGTRLTVT.

The V call is TRBV4-2, the J call TRBJ2-1, with no clear D. CDR1 LGHNA and CDR2 YNFKEQ come from the germline V gene. V lost 0 bases, J lost 3 bases, and 15 bases lay in between. The CDR3 consists of 17 residues. In nucleotides, the CDR3 is TGTGCCAGCAGCCAAGATGAGGCCGGCCTCAACTACAATGAGCAGTTCTTC. It translates to CASSQDEAGLNYNEQFF.

Concerning this clone: At one of its ends the junction is not consistent with the germline gene, which may arise from a read error. The chain links TRBV27 to TRBJ1-2; no clear D. Germline loops: CDR1 MNHEY, CDR2 SMNVEV (reference sequence). The CDR3 runs to 11 residues. In DNA form, the CDR3 reads TGTGCCGAACTCCATGGTGGGGAACATTCCTTC. It encodes CAELHGGEHSF.

This clone has only one observation. This chain joins TRBV25-1 and TRBJ2-3, with 8 bases fitting TRBD2. Germline values: CDR1 MGHDK, CDR2 SYGVNS. V trimming: 7 bases; J trimming: 2 bases; junction bases outside the gene matches: 5. The CDR3 has 14 residues. The CDR3 DNA follows: TGTGCCAGCAACTTAGCGGGGCCCACAGATACGCAGTATTTT. It codes for CASNLAGPTDTQYF.

The gene calls are TRBV5-1 and TRBJ2-3; maybe TRBD2 (5 bases). Germline assignment: CDR1 SGHRS and CDR2 YFSETQ. With 5 bases removed from V and 0 bases from J, the gap between germline ends came to 13 bases. CDR3 length: 15 residues. CDR3 amino acids: CASSLTSRSTDTQYF. The CDR3 DNA follows: TGCGCCAGCAGTCTAACTAGTCGCAGCACAGATACGCAGTATTTT.

This clone was found once. This chain links TRBV2 with TRBJ2-5; unclear D gene. Germline assignment: CDR1 SNHLY and CDR2 FYNNEI. Trimming shortened V by 4 bases and J by 7 bases, and 13 bases separated the two germline ends. This CDR3 comprises 13 residues. The CDR3, as DNA: TGTGCCAGCAGTGGGGTAACACGAGGGACCCAGTACTTC. It translates to CASSGVTRGTQYF.

V gene TRBV5-1 combines with J gene TRBJ2-2; D is unclear. V was shortened by 0 bases and J by 5 bases, with 8 bases between the two germline ends. The CDR3 extends over 14 amino acids. CDR1 and CDR2 (germline): SGHRS, YFSETQ. The DNA of the CDR3 is TGCGCCAGCAGCTTGGCTCCCGGGACCGGGGAGCTGTTTTTT. Residues: CASSLAPGTGELFF. The variable domain in full, with the rest retrieved from reference TRBV5-1 and TRBJ2-2, is KAGVTQTPRYLIKTRGQQVTLSCSPISGHRSVSWYQQTPGQGLQFLFEYFSETQRNKGNFPGRFSGRQFSNSRSEMNVSTLELGDSALYLCASSLAPGTGELFFGEGSRLTVL.

V gene TRBV19 combines with J gene TRBJ1-1; tentative D call: TRBD1 (6 bases). The germline V gene encodes CDR1 LNHDA and CDR2 SQIVND (reference sequence). The CDR3 runs 13 residues. The V end lost 2 bases, the J end lost 4 bases, and 8 bases lay between the germline ends. The CDR3 spells CASSITGRTEAFF. The CDR3 nucleotides are TGTGCCAGTAGTATAACAGGGCGCACTGAAGCTTTCTTT.

This sequence joins TRBV7-2 and TRBJ2-7; 7 bases align to TRBD2. Germline lookup yields CDR1 SGHTA and CDR2 FQGNSA. This CDR3 spans 16 amino acids. The trim removed 2 bases at V and 0 bases at J, leaving 7 bases unmatched. CDR3 region: CASSLTFTGGSYEQYF. CDR3 coding DNA: TGTGCCAGCAGCTTAACCTTTACGGGGGGCTCCTACGAGCAGTACTTC. Combining the CDR3 with reference TRBV7-2 and TRBJ2-7 gives the whole variable domain GAGVSQSPSNKVTEKGKDVELRCDPISGHTALYWYRQSLGQGLEFLIYFQGNSAPDKSGLPSDRFSAERTGGSVSTLTIQRTQQEDSAVYLCASSLTFTGGSYEQYFGPGTRLTVT.

V is TRBV7-3 and J is TRBJ2-7; D may correspond to TRBD1 or TRBD2 (5 bases each). This CDR3 is 15 amino acids long. The V gene's germline CDR1 is SGHTA and CDR2 FQGTGA. Trimming removed 5 bases at V and 4 bases at J, with 18 bases between. The CDR3 DNA follows: TGTGCCAGCAGCCCTGCCAAACGTGAGGGGTACGAGCAGTACTTC. Its protein is CASSPAKREGYEQYF.

Worth noting for this clone: Possible read error: a much larger clone is one base away. This sample includes further DNA sequences coding for the same CDR3. The V call is TRBV5-6, the J call TRBJ1-2; tentatively, D is TRBD1 (6 bases). There are 13 residues in the CDR3. From germline, CDR1 is SGHDT and CDR2 YYEEEE. V lost 3 bases, J lost 2 bases, and 8 bases lay in between. The CDR3 DNA reads TGTGCCAGCAGCTCAGGACAGAACTATGGCTACACCTTC. Protein: CASSSGQNYGYTF.

This chain joins TRBV27 and TRBJ1-1; 7 nucleotides align to TRBD1. The CDR3 spans 15 residues. CDR1 MNHEY and CDR2 SMNVEV come from the germline V gene (reference sequence). Trimming removed 5 bases from V and 1 base from J; junction bases left unmatched: 7. CDR3 bases: TGTGCCAGCAGTGCCGGACAGGTCCGGAACACTGAAGCTTTCTTT. Translated: CASSAGQVRNTEAFF.

The chain recombines TRBV5-4 with TRBJ2-5; 11 nucleotides line up with TRBD2. The CDR3 is made up of 14 amino acids. Germline CDR1 and CDR2: SGHNT and YYREEE (reference sequence). V gave up 5 bases and J gave up 8 bases; unmatched junction bases: 8. CDR3 DNA: TGTGCCAGCAGTGGGGCGGGACTAGCGGTTACCCAGTACTTC. The encoded protein is CASSGAGLAVTQYF.

The chain recombines TRBV18 with TRBJ1-1; D is unresolved. The V gene's germline CDR1 is KGHSH and CDR2 LQKENI. This CDR3 spans 15 amino acids. With 6 bases removed from V and 1 base from J, the gap between germline ends came to 15 bases. CDR3 sequence (DNA): TGTGCCAGCTCCCCCAACGGGGTCCAGAACACTGAAGCTTTCTTT. Protein product: CASSPNGVQNTEAFF.

The chain employs TRBV7-8 and TRBJ2-7; the D is unclear. Germline V gives CDR1 SGHVS, CDR2 FQNEAQ. The CDR3 has 13 residues. V dropped 2 bases and J dropped 3 bases, with 8 bases sitting between them. The CDR3 nucleotides are TGTGCCAGCAGCTTACAGCGCGGCTACGAGCAGTACTTC. Its protein product is CASSLQRGYEQYF.

V usage is TRBV7-2 and J usage is TRBJ2-3; D is unresolved. Trimming cost V 1 base and J 0 bases, with 14 bases left between them. CDR1 and CDR2 (germline): SGHTA, FQGNSA. This CDR3 comprises 17 residues. CDR3: CASSLGVGDRSTDTQYF. CDR3 DNA: TGTGCCAGCAGCTTAGGGGTAGGCGACCGTAGCACAGATACGCAGTATTTT.